Listed below are T cell receptor beta chains from one sample, sequenced in a study of CD8 T cells in ankylosing spondylitis. TCRdb independently ran MiXCR on the 5' RACE reads; one entry per CDR3 protein. The sample contains roughly 700,000 distinct CDR3 sequences, roughly 19% of which appear only once. The sample taken for sequencing was blood, either unsorted or a sorted T cell fraction (not recorded which). The receptor source for this set is a male donor with ankylosing spondylitis. The CDR3 runs from the conserved cysteine through the conserved F or W. Fields, in order: clone size, D gene, V gene, J gene, CDR3 DNA, CDR3 protein. D genes are given only for firm matches. Not every row has a clone size; where given, it reads once, few, many or a size class.

size: few; D: TRBD1; V: TRBV11-3; J: TRBJ2-7; DNA: TGTGCCAGCAGCGTCCTGGGACAGGCCTACGAGCAGTACTTC; CDR3: CASSVLGQAYEQYF
size: .; D: .; V: TRBV6-2/TRBV6-3; J: TRBJ2-7; DNA: TGTGCCAGCAGCCAGGTGTGGTGGGAGCAGTACTTC; CDR3: CASSQVWWEQYF
size: .; D: .; V: TRBV2; J: TRBJ2-1; DNA: TGTGCCAGCGAAAGGGGGACCTCCTACAATGAGCAGTTCTTC; CDR3: CASERGTSYNEQFF
size: .; D: .; V: TRBV24-1; J: TRBJ2-7; DNA: TGTGCCACCAGTGCCCCCGGGCGGGCCGCCTACGAGCAGTACTTC; CDR3: CATSAPGRAAYEQYF
size: few; D: TRBD1; V: TRBV4-1; J: TRBJ2-7; DNA: TGCGCCAGCAGCCAAGGGACAGGGGTTATCTACGAGCAGTACTTC; CDR3: CASSQGTGVIYEQYF
size: .; D: TRBD1; V: TRBV27; J: TRBJ1-2; DNA: TGTGCCAGCAGCTCGGGGTCAGGGGGCGCGTCTGGCTACACCTTC; CDR3: CASSSGSGGASGYTF
size: few; D: .; V: TRBV12-3/TRBV12-4; J: TRBJ2-7; DNA: TGTGCCAGCAGTTTTAGTGGGGTAGCTCACGAGCAGTACTTC; CDR3: CASSFSGVAHEQYF
size: .; D: .; V: TRBV21-1; J: TRBJ1-5; DNA: TGTGCCAGAGTTGACAGGGGAGGAGATAGCAATCAGCCCCAGCATTTT; CDR3: CARVDRGGDSNQPQHF
size: few; D: .; V: TRBV5-1; J: TRBJ1-5; DNA: TGCGCCAGCAGCTCCGGCTCGGGGCAGCCCCAGCATTTT; CDR3: CASSSGSGQPQHF
size: .; D: .; V: TRBV6-4; J: TRBJ2-1; DNA: TGTGCCAGCAGTGATTACAGGGTACCTTACAATGAGCAGTTCTTC; CDR3: CASSDYRVPYNEQFF